This TCR beta chain came from a study of vaccination effects on CD4 cells after COVID-19. Deletions cut 2 bases from V and 3 bases from J, with 10 bases between. Germline lookup yields CDR1 KGHSH and CDR2 LQKENI. The CDR3 consists of 14 residues. This table comes from immunoSEQ multiplex PCR, and its TCRdb copy is limited to in-frame clones, with some not included. The table has roughly 42,000 clones, 70% to 85% seen once. Worth noting for this clone: Its antigen is not identified.

Within the ViraFEST assay, antigen-specific CD4+ T cells underwent expansion with viral peptide pools prior to sequencing. CD4+ T cell isolation took place after 10 days of culture. The vaccine recipients had no prior SARS-CoV-2 infection, with negative nucleocapsid antibodies. Sequences were derived from CD4+ T cells from PBMCs cultured with HCoV-NL63 spike peptides, sampled before COVID-19 vaccination. This clonotype was obtained from a human donor who received a COVID-19 vaccine. The gene calls are TRBV18 and TRBJ1-1, with D perhaps matching TRBD1 (5 bases). CDR3 DNA sequence: TGTGCCAGCTCACCAGTCAGGGATGACACTGAAGCTTTCTTT. Amino acid sequence: CASSPVRDDTEAFF.